This T cell receptor (beta chain) was profiled in a study of T cell responses to AZD1222 COVID-19 vaccine. TCRdb's table, derived via immunoSEQ multiplex PCR, lists solely in-frame clones and lacks some. Of about 150,000 clones listed, about nine tenths are singletons. CDR3 size: 15 residues. V gave up 3 bases and J gave up 2 bases, with 10 bases separating them. Germline lookup yields CDR1 KGHDR and CDR2 SFDVKD. Comments on this clone: Its antigen is undetermined.

Findings and limits, study-wide: Regions left unmutated in variants are reportedly the target of nearly half of spike-specific TCRs. Repertoire sampling happened only post peak T cell response. Among AZD1222 vaccinees, only 5 to 7 were seropositive at baseline. Donors were largely white British and mainly female; clonal diversity was possibly underestimated.

This chain links TRBV24-1 with TRBJ2-1, with no clear D. The input for sequencing was peripheral blood, taken on day 0 of AZD1222 vaccination. The clonotype was recovered from an adult in good health. DNA for the CDR3: TGTGCCACCAGTGATAGTCGGTTCCCCTACAATGAGCAGTTCTTC. This encodes CATSDSRFPYNEQFF.